This T cell receptor beta chain was obtained from a study of control samples from healthy donors and cancer patients. The assay was immunoSEQ multiplex PCR, and TCRdb's table has in-frame clones only and misses some. The sample carries 95,000 to 120,000 clones, almost 85% recorded once. Germline values: CDR1 SGHTA, CDR2 FQGNSA. The CDR3 covers 16 residues. Trimming took off 4 bases at V and 0 bases at J, with 14 bases between the two ends. This rearrangement joins TRBV7-2 to TRBJ2-3, with a possible D match to TRBD1 (6 bases). Sample: blood. This TCR came from a man aged 18 to 35 in good health. For the CDR3, the DNA is TGTGCCAGCAGCTCGCCGACAGGTGATAGCACAGATACGCAGTATTTT. Translating gives CASSSPTGDSTDTQYF. Based on the CDR3 plus reference TRBV7-2 and TRBJ2-3, the full variable domain is GAGVSQSPSNKVTEKGKDVELRCDPISGHTALYWYRQSLGQGLEFLIYFQGNSAPDKSGLPSDRFSAERTGGSVSTLTIQRTQQEDSAVYLCASSSPTGDSTDTQYFGPGTRLTVL.